The 23 T cell receptor beta chains given below trace back to one sample, sequenced in a study of blood T cell repertoires in COVID-19. Sequenced by immunoSEQ multiplex PCR; TCRdb stores in-frame clones only, minus some. This sample yields a few hundred thousand clones, of which around nine tenths are seen a single time; around 5.1% belongs to the top ten. Material for sequencing was peripheral blood. Receptors were obtained from a woman aged 60-75 years with COVID-19, enrolled during active disease.

The genes are TRBV30 and TRBJ1-6; D is unclear. V lost 0 bases and J 5 bases, leaving 11 bases between the germline ends. The germline V gene encodes CDR1 GTSNPN and CDR2 SVGIG (reference sequence). There are 15 residues in the CDR3. CDR3 nucleotides: TGTGCCTGGAGTGTAAGTGTGGCCAATAATTCACCCCTCCACTTT. Protein: CAWSVSVANNSPLHF.

The chain uses TRBV30 and TRBJ1-4; the D is unclear. Germline V CDR1 and CDR2: GTSNPN, SVGIG (reference sequence). CDR3 size: 14 residues. Trimming stripped 2 bases from V and 5 bases from J, with 12 bases between. CDR3 sequence: CAWSQERRNEKLFF. The CDR3 DNA reads as TGTGCCTGGAGTCAAGAGAGGAGGAATGAAAAACTGTTTTTT.

V gene TRBV19 combines with J gene TRBJ1-3; D not certain. Germline V gene sequence: CDR1 LNHDA, CDR2 SQIVND (reference sequence). CDR3 length equals 15 residues. V was shortened by 5 bases and J by 2 bases, with 13 bases between the two germline ends. This CDR3 is CASSSSGAAGNTIYF. CDR3 coding DNA: TGTGCCAGTAGTTCGAGTGGAGCCGCTGGAAACACCATATATTTT.

J is TRBJ1-4 and V is TRBV20-1, with 10 bases that match TRBD1. Trimming cost V 7 bases and J 8 bases; bases outside gene matches: 1. Germline assignment: CDR1 DFQATT and CDR2 SNEGSKA (reference sequence). The CDR3 is 11 amino acids. CDR3 sequence reads: CSGGQGEKLFF. The CDR3 coding sequence is TGCAGTGGGGGACAGGGGGAAAAACTGTTTTTT.

This clone was seen a few times. J is TRBJ2-2 and V is TRBV7-6, with a possible D match to TRBD1 (5 bases). Germline CDR1 is SGHVS and CDR2 is FNYEAQ. V lost 5 bases to trimming and J lost 0 bases, with 13 bases between them. The CDR3 has 16 amino acids. CDR3 protein: CASSLGEGANTGELFF. As DNA, the CDR3 is TGTGCCAGCAGCCTAGGGGAAGGGGCGAACACCGGGGAGCTGTTTTTT.

The chain couples TRBV7-9 to TRBJ2-2; 9 bases map to TRBD2. Looked up from germline, CDR1 is SEHNR and CDR2 is FQNEAQ (reference sequence). There are 17 residues in the CDR3. With V trimmed by 2 bases and J by 4 bases, 8 bases remained unmatched. The CDR3 region is CASSLSGGRAGTGELFF. As DNA, the CDR3 is TGTGCCAGCAGCTTAAGTGGCGGGAGGGCCGGCACCGGGGAGCTGTTTTTT.

CDR3 nucleotides: TGTGCCTCCAGGCAGGGGGATCAGCCCCAGCATTTT. This translates into CASRQGDQPQHF. This chain joins TRBV6-5 and TRBJ1-5; 7 positions agree with TRBD1. CDR3 size: 12 residues. Per germline, CDR1 MNHEY and CDR2 SVGAGI. Trimming at V came to 11 bases and at J to 5 bases, leaving 6 bases not matched to a gene.

This chain joins TRBV23-1 and TRBJ1-2; D is ambiguous. TRBV23-1 is an open reading frame, and its role is uncertain. Deletions cut 3 bases from V and 0 bases from J, with 8 bases between. This CDR3 comprises 14 residues. CDR3: CASSQRVANYGYTF. The CDR3 nucleotides read TGCGCCAGCAGTCAGCGGGTAGCTAACTATGGCTACACCTTC.

The chain links TRBV14 to TRBJ1-5, with 9 bases lining up with TRBD1. This CDR3 region has 15 residues. Looked up from germline, CDR1 is SGHDN and CDR2 is FVKESK. Losses at the gene ends were 5 bases for V and 2 bases for J; bases not matched to a gene: 4. CDR3 in DNA: TGTGCCAGCAGCACCCGGACAGGGGGCAATCAGCCCCAGCATTTT. This translates into CASSTRTGGNQPQHF.

This clone was recorded a few times. This chain joins TRBV5-1 and TRBJ1-1, with D maybe TRBD1 (5 bases). CDR3 length: 15 residues. The germline V gene has CDR1 SGHRS and CDR2 YFSETQ. V lost 4 bases to trimming and J lost 0 bases, with 13 bases between them. CDR3 residues: CASSEGHNMNTEAFF. The CDR3 DNA sequence: TGCGCCAGCAGCGAAGGACATAACATGAACACTGAAGCTTTCTTT.

The chain is built from TRBV11-3 and TRBJ2-1; 8 bases line up with TRBD1. The CDR3 has 15 amino acids. Germline loops: CDR1 SGHNT, CDR2 YENEEA. V was clipped by 1 base and J by 7 bases; unmatched bases: 6. This CDR3 reads CASSLGTGSQNEQFF. CDR3 nucleotide sequence: TGTGCCAGCAGCTTAGGGACAGGGTCTCAGAATGAGCAGTTCTTC.

This clone was found a few times. This rearrangement joins TRBV6-6 to TRBJ2-3; TRBD1 aligns across 7 bases. V lost 6 bases, J lost 3 bases, and 9 bases stayed unmatched. This CDR3 comprises 15 residues. Germline assignment: CDR1 MNHNY and CDR2 SVGAGI (reference sequence). Here the CDR3 reads CASRTGAGLTDTQYF. CDR3 nucleotide sequence: TGTGCCAGCAGAACAGGGGCCGGATTAACAGATACGCAGTATTTT.

V gene TRBV6-1 combines with J gene TRBJ1-4; D remains ambiguous. Trimming shortened V by 3 bases and J by 7 bases, and 24 bases separated the two germline ends. Germline V gene sequence: CDR1 MNHNS, CDR2 SASEGT. The CDR3 consists of 18 residues. The CDR3 DNA reads as TGTGCCAGCAGTGACCTTGGTGAGAAGAGTCTAGTGGGTGAAAAACTGTTTTTT. It yields the protein CASSDLGEKSLVGEKLFF.

J is TRBJ2-1 and V is TRBV7-3; D unresolved. Trimming took 5 bases from V and 6 from J, leaving 14 bases between them. The CDR3 spans 14 residues. Looked up from germline, CDR1 is SGHTA and CDR2 is FQGTGA. CDR3 nucleotides: TGTGCCAGCAGCCCCTACCCCCACTCCAATGAGCAGTTCTTC. Protein sequence: CASSPYPHSNEQFF.

CDR3 nucleotides: TGTGCCATCAGTGACCCCCAGGAGGGCAAAAACATTCAGTACTTC. This translates into CAISDPQEGKNIQYF. The rearrangement links TRBV10-3 to TRBJ2-4; a possible D gene is TRBD2 (6 bases). V was cut by 3 bases and J by 3 bases, with 12 bases left in between. CDR1 ENHRY and CDR2 SYGVKD come from the germline V gene. CDR3 length: 15 amino acids.

The V call is TRBV28, the J call TRBJ2-7, with TRBD2 matching 11 bases. V shed 6 bases, J shed 5 bases, and the junction held 6 bases outside the gene matches. The CDR3 has 14 residues. Germline lookup yields CDR1 MDHEN and CDR2 SYDVKM. This CDR3 is CASRTSGSVNEQYF. CDR3 nucleotide sequence: TGTGCCAGCAGAACTAGCGGGAGTGTAAACGAGCAGTACTTC. Complete variable domain (other parts from reference TRBV28 and TRBJ2-7): DVKVTQSSRYLVKRTGEKVFLECVQDMDHENMFWYRQDPGLGLRLIYFSYDVKMKEKGDIPEGYSVSREKKERFSLILESASTNQTSMYLCASRTSGSVNEQYFGPGTRLTVT.

The rearrangement links TRBV3-1 (or the pseudogene TRBV3-2) to TRBJ2-5, with 8 bases aligning to TRBD2. Germline CDR1 LGHDT, CDR2 YNNKEL (reference sequence). J lost 4 bases, V lost 1 base, and 8 bases had no gene match. The CDR3 contains 16 residues. As DNA, the CDR3 is TGTGCCAGCAGCCAAGCGAGCGGGAGTGGATCAGAGACCCAGTACTTC. Translated: CASSQASGSGSETQYF.

This sequence joins TRBV6-2 or TRBV6-3 and TRBJ2-1; 9 bases fit TRBD1. Trimming cost V 5 bases and J 9 bases; bases outside gene matches: 14. Looked up from germline, CDR1 is MNHEY and CDR2 is SVGEGT. The CDR3 has 16 amino acids. The CDR3 sequence is CASSHRQGGLSFEQFF. The CDR3 DNA is TGTGCCAGCAGTCACCGACAGGGGGGGCTTTCGTTTGAGCAGTTCTTC.

The chain is built from TRBV19 and TRBJ2-5, with 9 nucleotides matching TRBD2. CDR3 length: 15 amino acids. Trimming removed 2 bases from V and 4 bases from J; junction bases left unmatched: 5. Germline loops: CDR1 LNHDA, CDR2 SQIVND (reference sequence). The CDR3 here is CASSISLAGPETQYF. CDR3 DNA sequence: TGTGCCAGTAGTATAAGTCTAGCGGGACCAGAGACCCAGTACTTC.

This chain connects TRBV27 to TRBJ1-2, with TRBD1 matching 7 bases. The CDR3 has 14 residues. Germline CDR1 reads MNHEY; CDR2 reads SMNVEV (reference sequence). V was pared by 6 bases and J by 3 bases, with 7 bases of the junction left unmatched. The CDR3 DNA reads as TGTGCCAGCAGGGACCAGGGGGGACACTATGGCTACACCTTC. Amino acids: CASRDQGGHYGYTF.

This clone was counted once. CDR3 protein: CASSIDPSSGNTIYF. The CDR3 DNA follows: TGTGCCAGTAGTATAGATCCTAGCTCTGGAAACACCATATATTTT. The chain joins TRBV19 to TRBJ1-3; D remains unclear. The CDR3 extends over 15 amino acids. With 0 bases removed from V and 0 bases from J, the gap between germline ends came to 6 bases. Germline lookup yields CDR1 LNHDA and CDR2 SQIVND (reference sequence).

The rearrangement joins TRBV10-2 to TRBJ2-2; TRBD1 aligns across 7 bases. V gave up 10 bases and J gave up 5 bases; unmatched junction bases: 7. Germline loops: CDR1 WSHSY, CDR2 SAAADI. The CDR3 totals 13 residues. The CDR3 sequence is CAIPGTVTGELFF. In DNA form, the CDR3 reads TGCGCCATCCCGGGGACAGTGACCGGGGAGCTGTTTTTT.

V and J are TRBV3-1 (or the pseudogene TRBV3-2) and TRBJ2-1, with D perhaps matching TRBD2 (6 bases). V was shortened by 1 base and J by 6 bases, with 19 bases between the two germline ends. Germline CDR1 is LGHDT and CDR2 is YNNKEL (reference sequence). This CDR3 region has 17 residues. For the CDR3, the DNA is TGTGCCAGCAGCCAAGTGTTCTGCGGCCCGGAGGGCAATGAGCAGTTCTTC. Amino acids: CASSQVFCGPEGNEQFF.